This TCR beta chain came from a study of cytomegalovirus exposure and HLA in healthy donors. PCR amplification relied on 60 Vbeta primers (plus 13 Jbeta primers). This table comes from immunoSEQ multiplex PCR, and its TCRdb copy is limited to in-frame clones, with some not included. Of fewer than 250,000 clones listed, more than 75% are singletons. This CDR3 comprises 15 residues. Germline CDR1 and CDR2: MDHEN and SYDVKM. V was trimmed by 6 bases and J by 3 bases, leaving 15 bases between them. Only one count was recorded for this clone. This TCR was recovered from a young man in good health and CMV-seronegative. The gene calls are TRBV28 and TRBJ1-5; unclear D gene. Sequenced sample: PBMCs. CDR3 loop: CASSKNDGDNQPQHF. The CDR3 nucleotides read TGTGCCAGCAGCAAAAACGACGGAGACAATCAGCCCCAGCATTTT.